A single sample is the source of the 21 T cell receptor beta chains below, sequenced in a study of response to subunit inactivated influenza vaccine. Each CDR3 protein gets one entry after TCRdb re-called the RT-PCR reads with MiXCR. This sample carries under 550,000 distinct CDR3 sequences, around 7.9% of them seen once, and the ten largest clones take around 12%. The sequenced sample was PBMCs from blood, obtained roughly 24 months after vaccination. The origin of the receptors is a man aged 50-75 years who received an inactivated influenza vaccine.

The sample holds many counts of this clonotype. This sequence joins TRBV4-2 and TRBJ2-4; 10 bases map to TRBD2. The CDR3 covers 17 residues. Germline V CDR1 and CDR2: LGHNA, YNFKEQ. After removal of 1 base from V and 2 bases from J, the junction contained 5 bases not matched to a gene. The CDR3 here is CASSQGTSGRPKNIQYF. In DNA form, the CDR3 reads TGTGCCAGCAGCCAAGGGACTAGCGGACGACCCAAAAACATTCAGTACTTC.

This clonotype has a count of ten or more. The rearrangement links TRBV20-1 to TRBJ2-3; 7 nucleotides align to TRBD1. The CDR3 length is 12 residues. V lost 7 bases to trimming and J lost 4 bases; unmatched junction nucleotides: 5. The germline V gene has CDR1 DFQATT and CDR2 SNEGSKA (reference sequence). CDR3 in DNA: TGCAGTGGACAGGGTTCCCCAGATACGCAGTATTTT. Translating gives CSGQGSPDTQYF.

This clonotype was observed a few times. The V call is TRBV30, the J call TRBJ1-1; D is perhaps TRBD1 (5 bases). CDR3 size: 13 residues. Germline lookup yields CDR1 GTSNPN and CDR2 SVGIG (reference sequence). V shed 0 bases and J shed 6 bases, with 11 bases lying between them. The CDR3 loop is CAWSVEQASEAFF. CDR3 bases: TGTGCCTGGAGTGTTGAACAGGCCTCTGAAGCTTTCTTT.

The sample holds a few counts of this clonotype. The chain joins TRBV27 to TRBJ2-1; D not resolved. V was cut by 2 bases and J by 4 bases, with 6 bases left in between. CDR3 length equals 13 residues. In germline, CDR1 is MNHEY, CDR2 SMNVEV (reference sequence). As DNA, the CDR3 is TGTGCCAGCAGTTTAACCCATTACAATGAGCAGTTCTTC. Amino acid sequence: CASSLTHYNEQFF.

This clonotype was seen at least ten times. CDR3 sequence (DNA): TGTGCCAGCAGCTTAGAAGGAGCGGGGGCCCACAATGAGCAGTTCTTC. Translated, it gives CASSLEGAGAHNEQFF. V gene TRBV7-2 combines with J gene TRBJ2-1; 8 positions agree with TRBD2. The CDR3 totals 16 residues. V was pared by 1 base and J by 5 bases, with 7 bases of the junction left unmatched. Looked up from germline, CDR1 is SGHTA and CDR2 is FQGNSA.

V and J are TRBV28 and TRBJ2-7; D call uncertain. The germline V gene has CDR1 MDHEN and CDR2 SYDVKM. V was clipped by 2 bases and J by 2 bases, with 10 bases between them. The CDR3 runs 14 residues. CDR3 residues: CASSLHRVPYEQYF. The DNA for the CDR3 is TGTGCCAGCAGTTTACACCGGGTACCCTACGAGCAGTACTTC.

This sequence joins TRBV15 and TRBJ2-7; no clear D gene. V was pared by 1 base and J by 5 bases, with 9 bases between. The CDR3 has 13 residues. Looked up from germline, CDR1 is LNHNV and CDR2 is YYDKDF (reference sequence). This CDR3 reads CATSRGTRHEQYF. The CDR3 coding sequence is TGTGCCACCAGCAGAGGGACCAGACACGAGCAGTACTTC.

This clonotype was observed at least ten times. The V gene is TRBV20-1, the J gene TRBJ1-2; the D is unclear. Germline V CDR1 and CDR2: DFQATT, SNEGSKA (reference sequence). The ends were cut back, 4 bases at V and 7 bases at J, with 10 bases in the middle. The CDR3 is 11 amino acids. The CDR3 DNA sequence: TGCAGTGCTACGGACGGAGCTGGCTACACCTTC. This translates into CSATDGAGYTF.

The chain joins TRBV20-1 to TRBJ2-2; 11 positions agree with TRBD2. V dropped 1 base and J dropped 6; count of bases not matched to a gene: 4. The CDR3 covers 15 residues. Looked up from germline, CDR1 is DFQATT and CDR2 is SNEGSKA (reference sequence). The CDR3: CSARVLAGGAGELFF. DNA of the CDR3: TGCAGTGCTAGAGTATTAGCGGGGGGGGCCGGGGAGCTGTTTTTT.

This chain uses TRBV20-1 with TRBJ2-7; the D gene could be TRBD1 or TRBD2 (6 bases each). The V gene lost 5 bases and the J gene lost 3 bases, with 17 bases spanning the gap. The germline V gene has CDR1 DFQATT and CDR2 SNEGSKA (reference sequence). The length of the CDR3 is 14 residues. DNA for the CDR3: TGCAGTGCTCCCAACGTCCGGGGGCACTACGAGCAGTACTTC. This encodes CSAPNVRGHYEQYF.

The chain links TRBV29-1 to TRBJ2-7, with TRBD1 matching over 8 bases. This CDR3 region has 15 residues. Germline CDR1 SQVTM, CDR2 ANQGSEA. With 6 bases clipped from V and 3 bases from J, the junction kept 13 bases outside the gene matches. The CDR3 reads CSVTPMDRANYEQYF. In DNA form, the CDR3 reads TGCAGCGTGACACCGATGGACAGGGCGAACTACGAGCAGTACTTC.

Only a few counts were recorded for this clonotype. The chain combines TRBV10-1 with TRBJ2-3; D remains ambiguous. There are 14 residues in the CDR3. Germline assignment: CDR1 WNHNN and CDR2 SYGVQD (reference sequence). V dropped 8 bases and J dropped 2 bases, with 14 bases sitting between them. The CDR3 here is CASGRGSYTDTQYF. The CDR3 nucleotides are TGCGCCAGCGGACGCGGATCTTACACAGATACGCAGTATTTT.

This clonotype has a count of ten or more. This CDR3 reads CASSPGTVRTEAFF. CDR3 sequence (DNA): TGCGCCAGCAGCCCAGGGACAGTGAGAACTGAAGCTTTCTTT. V and J are TRBV5-1 and TRBJ1-1, with 7 bases aligning to TRBD1. CDR3 length: 14 residues. V was pared by 4 bases and J by 5 bases, with 8 bases of the junction left unmatched. Germline CDR1 and CDR2: SGHRS and YFSETQ.

The chain joins TRBV27 to TRBJ2-3; 8 bases match TRBD1. The CDR3 is 16 amino acids. CDR1 and CDR2 (germline): MNHEY, SMNVEV (reference sequence). After removal of 5 bases from V and 0 bases from J, the junction contained 7 bases not matched to a gene. The CDR3 sequence is CASSTRQGTSTDTQYF. The CDR3 coding sequence is TGTGCCAGCAGTACCAGACAGGGGACTAGCACAGATACGCAGTATTTT.

This clonotype has at least ten counts. This sequence joins TRBV5-6 and TRBJ2-2; D remains unclear. Germline CDR1 reads SGHDT; CDR2 reads YYEEEE. V lost 1 base and J lost 0, with 10 bases in between. The CDR3 sequence is 16 residues long. The CDR3 region is CASSLIQRPNTGELFF. The CDR3 bases are TGTGCCAGCAGCTTGATCCAGCGCCCGAACACCGGGGAGCTGTTTTTT.

In DNA, the CDR3 is TGTGCCAGTAGTGCCCCACAGGGTCGGGGCTCTCTCTCTGGGGCCAACGTCCTGACTTTC. It encodes CASSAPQGRGSLSGANVLTF. The V call is TRBV19, the J call TRBJ2-6, with D maybe TRBD1 (6 bases). Germline CDR1 reads LNHDA; CDR2 reads SQIVND (reference sequence). The V end lost 5 bases, the J end lost 0 bases, and 23 bases lay between the germline ends. There are 20 residues in the CDR3.

The chain has TRBV20-1 and TRBJ2-7, with TRBD2 matching 7 bases. Germline V CDR1 and CDR2: DFQATT, SNEGSKA (reference sequence). V lost 1 base, J lost 2 bases, and 11 bases stayed unmatched. The CDR3 has 16 amino acids. The CDR3 DNA sequence: TGCAGTGCTAGAGCTCTTCGGGGGGAATCCGCCTACGAGCAGTACTTC. Translated: CSARALRGESAYEQYF.

J is TRBJ1-6 and V is TRBV28, with D perhaps matching TRBD1 (5 bases). V dropped 3 bases and J dropped 6 bases, with 12 bases sitting between them. CDR3 length: 15 amino acids. Per the germline V gene, CDR1 is MDHEN and CDR2 is SYDVKM. The CDR3 here is CASSFAGVGNSPLHF. The DNA of the CDR3 is TGTGCCAGCAGTTTCGCGGGGGTGGGTAATTCACCCCTCCACTTT.

This clonotype has more than one count but fewer than ten. This chain joins TRBV7-6 and TRBJ1-3; D gene unclear. Germline lookup yields CDR1 SGHVS and CDR2 FNYEAQ. Trimming left V 0 bases short and J 4 bases short, with 10 bases between. The CDR3 loop spans 15 amino acids. In nucleotides, the CDR3 is TGTGCCAGCAGCTTAGCGCGTGCAGGAGGAAACACCATATATTTT. Translated, it gives CASSLARAGGNTIYF.

This clonotype has just a few counts. This rearrangement joins TRBV20-1 to TRBJ2-2, with unresolved D. Germline CDR1 and CDR2: DFQATT and SNEGSKA (reference sequence). Trimming took 2 bases from V and 2 from J, leaving 12 bases between them. The CDR3 spans 15 residues. The CDR3 region is CSARLGPRNTGELFF. The DNA of the CDR3 is TGCAGTGCTAGACTGGGTCCGCGAAACACCGGGGAGCTGTTTTTT.

This clonotype was seen many times. The chain is built from TRBV19 and TRBJ1-5; no clear D. CDR3 length: 13 amino acids. The V gene lost 10 bases and the J gene lost 2 bases, with 12 bases spanning the gap. CDR1 is LNHDA, CDR2 SQIVND, per germline (reference sequence). This CDR3 reads CAISGPGNQPQHF. The CDR3 DNA reads as TGTGCCATTTCTGGACCGGGCAATCAGCCCCAGCATTTT.